These 19 T cell receptor beta chains came from one sample sequenced in a study of cytomegalovirus exposure and HLA in healthy donors. Some clones are missing from TCRdb's copy, which holds only in-frame ones; the method was immunoSEQ multiplex PCR. The repertoire has under 200,000 clones, less than 95% of them found once; the top ten carry around 3.1%. The sample was PBMCs. The receptor source for this set is a woman aged 18-29 years in good health and CMV-seropositive.

The table lists this clone with a few counts. The chain carries TRBV19 and TRBJ2-2; possibly TRBD2 for D (5 bases). V was clipped by 7 bases and J by 4 bases, with 10 bases between them. The CDR3 contains 13 residues. Looked up from germline, CDR1 is LNHDA and CDR2 is SQIVND (reference sequence). CDR3 residues: CASNSRVTGELFF. In DNA, the CDR3 is TGTGCCAGTAACTCGAGGGTCACCGGGGAGCTGTTTTTT.

CDR3 in DNA: TGTGCCAGCAGCTTGGACTTCGCAGGGATAAGCACAGATACGCAGTATTTT. Its protein product is CASSLDFAGISTDTQYF. The V call is TRBV5-4, the J call TRBJ2-3; the D gene is possibly TRBD1 (5 bases). There are 17 residues in the CDR3. The germline V and J ends were trimmed by 0 bases and 0 bases, with 14 bases remaining between them. Per germline, CDR1 SGHNT and CDR2 YYREEE (reference sequence).

Written as DNA, the CDR3 is TGTGCCAGCAGCCGCAATGCAGATCCGGGCGAGCAGTACTTC. Protein sequence: CASSRNADPGEQYF. This chain connects TRBV6-1 to TRBJ2-7; D is ambiguous. The CDR3 spans 14 residues. Germline values: CDR1 MNHNS, CDR2 SASEGT. Trimming took 6 bases from V and 6 from J, leaving 18 bases between them.

The chain links TRBV2 to TRBJ2-7, with 7 bases that match TRBD2. V lost 7 bases and J lost 4; bases outside the gene matches: 4. Germline V gene sequence: CDR1 SNHLY, CDR2 FYNNEI. CDR3 length: 12 residues. The CDR3 loop reads CASMERGYEQYF. DNA for the CDR3: TGTGCCAGCATGGAGCGGGGTTACGAGCAGTACTTC.

The V and J genes are TRBV27 and TRBJ1-5; 8 nucleotides line up with TRBD1. The length of the CDR3 is 15 residues. CDR1 is MNHEY, CDR2 SMNVEV, per germline (reference sequence). The V segment lost 4 bases and the J segment 3 bases; nucleotides outside the gene matches: 5. CDR3 nucleotide sequence: TGTGCCAGCAGTTCGTTGGACAGGGACAATCAGCCCCAGCATTTT. It codes for CASSSLDRDNQPQHF.

The gene calls are TRBV7-3 and TRBJ2-6; 11 bases are shared with TRBD1. This CDR3 spans 18 amino acids. Germline lookup yields CDR1 SGHTA and CDR2 FQGTGA. Losses at the gene ends were 4 bases for V and 1 base for J; bases not matched to a gene: 6. CDR3 sequence: CASSSGDRGLSGANVLTF. In DNA, the CDR3 is TGTGCCAGCAGCTCCGGGGACAGGGGGTTGTCTGGGGCCAACGTCCTGACTTTC.

V usage is TRBV7-8 and J usage is TRBJ2-1; TRBD2 matches at 8 bases. Losses at the gene ends were 4 bases for V and 3 bases for J; bases not matched to a gene: 11. The germline V gene has CDR1 SGHVS and CDR2 FQNEAQ. This CDR3 is built from 17 residues. The CDR3 DNA follows: TGTGCCAGCAGCTCCTATCGAGCGGGAGAGGACTACAATGAGCAGTTCTTC. Encoded protein: CASSSYRAGEDYNEQFF.

This rearrangement joins TRBV4-1 to TRBJ2-7; TRBD1 agrees at 7 bases. Trimming cost V 3 bases and J 5 bases; bases outside gene matches: 16. This CDR3 contains 17 residues. Germline V gives CDR1 MGHRA, CDR2 YSYEKL. Here the CDR3 reads CASSHLAAGGMSHEQYF. The CDR3, as DNA: TGCGCCAGCAGCCACCTTGCCGCAGGGGGAATGAGCCACGAGCAGTACTTC.

The CDR3 nucleotides read TGCGCCAGCAGCTTCTCTACAGGGCCCCCTAACTATGGCTACACCTTC. Translation: CASSFSTGPPNYGYTF. The chain joins TRBV5-1 to TRBJ1-2; perhaps TRBD1 as D (6 bases). V was pared by 2 bases and J by 0 bases, with 14 bases between. The CDR3 is made up of 16 amino acids. Germline CDR1 and CDR2: SGHRS and YFSETQ.

The V gene is TRBV2, the J gene TRBJ2-7, with D maybe TRBD1 (6 bases). Germline V gives CDR1 SNHLY, CDR2 FYNNEI. V dropped 2 bases and J dropped 2 bases, with 13 bases sitting between them. CDR3 length equals 15 residues. The CDR3 DNA is TGTGCCAGCAGTGAATTGCGGCAGGGGACCTACGAGCAGTACTTC. It codes for CASSELRQGTYEQYF. The complete variable domain, with remaining parts taken from reference TRBV2 and TRBJ2-7, reads EPEVTQTPSHQVTQMGQEVILRCVPISNHLYFYWYRQILGQKVEFLVSFYNNEISEKSEIFDDQFSVERPDGSNFTLKIRSTKLEDSAMYFCASSELRQGTYEQYFGPGTRLTVT.

The chain is built from TRBV4-2 and TRBJ2-1; 8 bases are shared with TRBD2. With 4 bases clipped from V and 8 bases from J, the junction kept 13 bases outside the gene matches. Germline CDR1 LGHNA, CDR2 YNFKEQ. The CDR3 has 16 residues. The CDR3 DNA sequence: TGTGCCAGCAGCCCCCGCGATAGCGGGACGGTCTATGAGCAGTTCTTC. It yields the protein CASSPRDSGTVYEQFF.

The rearrangement joins TRBV6-5 to TRBJ1-5; no firm D call. Germline lookup yields CDR1 MNHEY and CDR2 SVGAGI. Trimming removed 0 bases at V and 3 bases at J, with 12 bases between. The CDR3 consists of 16 residues. The CDR3 region is CASSYSRSGSNQPQHF. The CDR3 nucleotides are TGTGCCAGCAGTTACTCTCGGAGCGGCTCCAATCAGCCCCAGCATTTT.

The chain uses TRBV18 and TRBJ1-1; 9 nucleotides agree with TRBD1. The CDR3 loop spans 14 amino acids. CDR1 is KGHSH, CDR2 LQKENI, per germline. V shed 2 bases and J 7 bases; nucleotides not matched to a gene: 5. CDR3 sequence reads: CASSPRQGVDEAFF. DNA of the CDR3: TGTGCCAGCTCACCAAGACAGGGGGTAGATGAAGCTTTCTTT.

This clone has only one observation. The CDR3 sequence: CASSGTGAGYTF. The CDR3 DNA follows: TGTGCCAGCAGTGGGACAGGGGCTGGCTACACCTTC. This chain joins TRBV27 and TRBJ1-2; 10 bases are shared with TRBD1. V lost 5 bases to trimming and J lost 7 bases; unmatched junction nucleotides: 1. The CDR3 is made up of 12 amino acids. Germline V gene data show CDR1 as MNHEY and CDR2 as SMNVEV (reference sequence).

The chain recombines TRBV15 with TRBJ1-5; 7 bases fit TRBD1. The CDR3 contains 17 residues. Germline lookup yields CDR1 LNHNV and CDR2 YYDKDF (reference sequence). V dropped 5 bases and J dropped 4; count of bases not matched to a gene: 14. CDR3: CATSSRPRRGKNQPQHF. The DNA of the CDR3 is TGTGCCACCAGCTCTCGCCCCCGCAGGGGGAAAAATCAGCCCCAGCATTTT.

The genes are TRBV15 and TRBJ1-1; D is unclear. The germline CDR1 and CDR2 sequences are LNHNV and YYDKDF (reference sequence). The CDR3 length is 14 residues. V was clipped by 3 bases and J by 1 base, with 9 bases between them. In DNA form, the CDR3 reads TGTGCCACCAGCAGGGCCACACAGAACACTGAAGCTTTCTTT. Its protein is CATSRATQNTEAFF.

The chain couples TRBV4-1 to TRBJ1-5, with TRBD1 matching 7 bases. Per the germline V gene, CDR1 is MGHRA and CDR2 is YSYEKL. There are 14 residues in the CDR3. Germline trimming cut 5 bases from V and 4 bases from J; bases unmatched to any gene: 5. CDR3 DNA: TGCGCCAGCAGCGGGACAGTGGGGAATCAGCCCCAGCATTTT. Protein: CASSGTVGNQPQHF.

The gene calls are TRBV6-5 and TRBJ1-1; D is possibly TRBD1 (6 bases). The V and J ends lost 4 bases and 7 bases respectively, with 10 bases between them. Germline CDR1 reads MNHEY; CDR2 reads SVGAGI. The CDR3 has 12 amino acids. CDR3 region: CASSFSRGEAFF. DNA of the CDR3: TGTGCCAGCAGTTTTTCCAGGGGTGAAGCTTTCTTT.

The chain recombines TRBV11-2 with TRBJ2-5, with D perhaps matching TRBD2 (5 bases). The V gene's germline CDR1 is SGHAT and CDR2 FQNNGV. This CDR3 spans 14 amino acids. Trimming took off 3 bases at V and 5 bases at J, with 13 bases between the two ends. The CDR3 sequence is CASSFLEGGETQYF. The CDR3 nucleotides read TGTGCCAGCAGCTTCCTAGAGGGCGGGGAGACCCAGTACTTC. Full variable domain (rest looked up from reference TRBV11-2 and TRBJ2-5): EAGVAQSPRYKIIEKRQSVAFWCNPISGHATLYWYQQILGQGPKLLIQFQNNGVVDDSQLPKDRFSAERLKGVDSTLKIQPAKLEDSAVYLCASSFLEGGETQYFGPGTRLLVL.